Listed below are T cell receptor beta chains from one sample, sequenced in a study of identical twins. TCRdb redid the calling of the 5' RACE reads with MiXCR, one entry per CDR3 protein. The sample has a few hundred thousand distinct CDR3 sequences, 9% to 15% seen once; the top ten hold more than 6%. Another study also made use of these data, one on yellow fever vaccine responses in identical twins.

Sequenced sample: CD8+ T cells sorted from blood. These receptors all stem from a woman younger than 30 in good health. CDR3s include the opening cysteine and the closing phenylalanine or tryptophan. The D gene is left open where the match is weak. The size entry is marked missing in some rows and otherwise reads once, few, many or a size class.

V gene: TRBV3-1; J gene: TRBJ2-4; D gene: .; clone size: .; CDR3 DNA: TGTGCCAGCAGCCAGAAAGTGTCCAAAAACATTCAGTACTTC; CDR3 protein: CASSQKVSKNIQYF
V gene: TRBV10-3; J gene: TRBJ2-1; D gene: TRBD2; clone size: few; CDR3 DNA: TGTGCCATCAGTGAGTCCCGGACTAGCGGGAGTACCCACAATGAGCAGTTCTTC; CDR3 protein: CAISESRTSGSTHNEQFF
V gene: TRBV6-1; J gene: TRBJ1-3; D gene: .; clone size: many; CDR3 DNA: TGTGCCAGCAGCGTGCGGGCCGACCTCTCTGGAAACACCATATATTTT; CDR3 protein: CASSVRADLSGNTIYF
V gene: TRBV9; J gene: TRBJ2-1; D gene: TRBD2; clone size: few; CDR3 DNA: TGTGCCAGCAAGGGTGGGAGCGGGGTTTACAATGAGCAGTTCTTC; CDR3 protein: CASKGGSGVYNEQFF
V gene: TRBV4-1; J gene: TRBJ2-3; D gene: .; clone size: .; CDR3 DNA: TGCGCCAGCAGCCAAGTGGGACAAAGCACAGATACGCAGTATTTT; CDR3 protein: CASSQVGQSTDTQYF
V gene: TRBV27; J gene: TRBJ2-3; D gene: TRBD2; clone size: few; CDR3 DNA: TGTGCCAGCAGTTTCCGCGGGAGGGGGTCAGATACGCAGTATTTT; CDR3 protein: CASSFRGRGSDTQYF
V gene: TRBV2; J gene: TRBJ2-7; D gene: TRBD2; clone size: .; CDR3 DNA: TGTGCCAGCAGTGAAGGGAGCGGGAGGGCGTACGAGCAGTACTTC; CDR3 protein: CASSEGSGRAYEQYF
V gene: TRBV27; J gene: TRBJ1-5; D gene: .; clone size: few; CDR3 DNA: TGTGCCAGCAGAGGGGGGGCCCACAATCAGCCCCAGCATTTT; CDR3 protein: CASRGGAHNQPQHF
V gene: TRBV6-8; J gene: TRBJ2-5; D gene: .; clone size: .; CDR3 DNA: TGTGCCAGCAGACACCCGACACCGAGGGTGGAGACCCAGTACTTC; CDR3 protein: CASRHPTPRVETQYF
V gene: TRBV2; J gene: TRBJ2-7; D gene: .; clone size: .; CDR3 DNA: TGTGCCAGCAGTGAAGCGCTTCGGCAGAGCTCCTACGAGCAGTACTTC; CDR3 protein: CASSEALRQSSYEQYF
V gene: TRBV7-8; J gene: TRBJ2-2; D gene: .; clone size: few; CDR3 DNA: TGTGCCAGCAGCTACAGGGCCGTGGAGAACACCGGGGAGCTGTTTTTT; CDR3 protein: CASSYRAVENTGELFF
V gene: TRBV7-9; J gene: TRBJ2-1; D gene: .; clone size: many; CDR3 DNA: TGTGCCAGCAGCCCCCCCTTGGGACCAAGGGACAATGAGCAGTTCTTC; CDR3 protein: CASSPPLGPRDNEQFF
V gene: TRBV20-1; J gene: TRBJ1-2; D gene: TRBD1; clone size: few; CDR3 DNA: TGCAGTGCTAGAGCGAGTTTGGGACAGGGGGTCGATGGCTACACCTTC; CDR3 protein: CSARASLGQGVDGYTF
V gene: TRBV13; J gene: TRBJ2-2; D gene: TRBD2; clone size: .; CDR3 DNA: TGTGCCAGCAGCCGGATAAGTCTAGCGGGAGCTCTTACCGGGGAGCTGTTTTTT; CDR3 protein: CASSRISLAGALTGELFF
V gene: TRBV6-5; J gene: TRBJ1-1; D gene: .; clone size: .; CDR3 DNA: TGTGCCAGCAGTTACTCCCTTTCTTCGAATACTTTCTTT; CDR3 protein: CASSYSLSSNTFF
V gene: TRBV3-1; J gene: TRBJ1-1; D gene: TRBD1; clone size: .; CDR3 DNA: TGTGCCAGCAGTGAGGACAGGGGACGAACTGAAGCTTTCTTT; CDR3 protein: CASSEDRGRTEAFF
V gene: TRBV7-9; J gene: TRBJ1-3; D gene: .; clone size: few; CDR3 DNA: TGTGCCAGCCCCGGCGGTGGAAACACCATATATTTT; CDR3 protein: CASPGGGNTIYF
V gene: TRBV5-1; J gene: TRBJ2-7; D gene: .; clone size: few; CDR3 DNA: TGCGCCAGTGCTTTAGGCAGCCACTACGAGCAGTACTTC; CDR3 protein: CASALGSHYEQYF
V gene: TRBV7-9; J gene: TRBJ2-2; D gene: TRBD2; clone size: few; CDR3 DNA: TGTGCCAGCAGCCCCGGGACTAGCGGGCAAGAGCTGTTTTTT; CDR3 protein: CASSPGTSGQELFF
V gene: TRBV6-1; J gene: TRBJ2-1; D gene: TRBD2; clone size: .; CDR3 DNA: TGTGCCAGCACTATCGGGGGGGCGGTAGCGGGAGGAGGCGAGCAGTTCTTC; CDR3 protein: CASTIGGAVAGGGEQFF
V gene: TRBV6-5; J gene: TRBJ2-3; D gene: TRBD2; clone size: many; CDR3 DNA: TGTGCCAGCAGTTACTCCTCTGCGCGGGGGACCCTCACAGATACGCAGTATTTT; CDR3 protein: CASSYSSARGTLTDTQYF
V gene: TRBV10-3; J gene: TRBJ1-2; D gene: .; clone size: .; CDR3 DNA: TGTGCCATCATGAGGGGGAACTATGGCTACACCTTC; CDR3 protein: CAIMRGNYGYTF
V gene: TRBV13; J gene: TRBJ2-4; D gene: .; clone size: .; CDR3 DNA: TGTGCCAGCAGCTCCCGAAGTCGCGAAAACATTCAGTACTTC; CDR3 protein: CASSSRSRENIQYF
V gene: TRBV27; J gene: TRBJ2-7; D gene: TRBD1; clone size: .; CDR3 DNA: TGTGCCAGCAGCCCCTATAGACAGGGGAACGAGCAGTACTTC; CDR3 protein: CASSPYRQGNEQYF
V gene: TRBV5-6; J gene: TRBJ2-7; D gene: TRBD2; clone size: few; CDR3 DNA: TGTGCCAGCAGCTTGAAAACTAGCGGGAGGACCTACGAGCAGTACTTC; CDR3 protein: CASSLKTSGRTYEQYF
V gene: TRBV7-8; J gene: TRBJ2-7; D gene: .; clone size: .; CDR3 DNA: TGTGCCAGCAGCTTATACACCCGACCACAACTCTACGAGCAGTACTTC; CDR3 protein: CASSLYTRPQLYEQYF
V gene: TRBV24-1; J gene: TRBJ2-1; D gene: TRBD1; clone size: few; CDR3 DNA: TGTGCCACCAGTGGTCGGGACAGTGAGTACAATGAGCAGTTCTTC; CDR3 protein: CATSGRDSEYNEQFF
V gene: TRBV9; J gene: TRBJ2-5; D gene: .; clone size: .; CDR3 DNA: TGTGCCAGCAATCCTGGGAACAGTTGGGAGACCCAGTACTTC; CDR3 protein: CASNPGNSWETQYF
V gene: TRBV27; J gene: TRBJ2-3; D gene: .; clone size: .; CDR3 DNA: TGTGCCAGCAGTCCAAGGACACGACCTACAGATACGCAGTATTTT; CDR3 protein: CASSPRTRPTDTQYF
V gene: TRBV10-2; J gene: TRBJ2-1; D gene: .; clone size: few; CDR3 DNA: TGCGCCGTCGACCCATCAACCTCCTACAATGAGCAGTTCTTC; CDR3 protein: CAVDPSTSYNEQFF
V gene: TRBV14; J gene: TRBJ2-1; D gene: .; clone size: .; CDR3 DNA: TGTGCCAGCAGCCCAAAGGATAGCGACTCCTACAATGAGCAGTTCTTC; CDR3 protein: CASSPKDSDSYNEQFF
V gene: TRBV6-1; J gene: TRBJ2-2; D gene: TRBD1; clone size: few; CDR3 DNA: TGTGCCAGCAGGTTGGGACAGGGTAACACCGGGGAGCTGTTTTTT; CDR3 protein: CASRLGQGNTGELFF
V gene: TRBV12-3/TRBV12-4; J gene: TRBJ2-7; D gene: .; clone size: few; CDR3 DNA: TGTGCCAGCAGCCCTAAGCGTGACGAGCAGTACTTC; CDR3 protein: CASSPKRDEQYF
V gene: TRBV10-2; J gene: TRBJ2-2; D gene: TRBD1; clone size: .; CDR3 DNA: TGCGCCAGCAGTGAGTCGAGGACAGGGGGCCTGAACACCGGGGAGCTGTTTTTT; CDR3 protein: CASSESRTGGLNTGELFF
V gene: TRBV4-1; J gene: TRBJ1-5; D gene: TRBD1; clone size: many; CDR3 DNA: TGCGCCAGCAGCCAACTCATCGGGACAGCCCGGCCCCAGCATTTT; CDR3 protein: CASSQLIGTARPQHF
V gene: TRBV6-4; J gene: TRBJ2-3; D gene: TRBD2; clone size: few; CDR3 DNA: TGTGCCAGCAGTGCGGCGGGGGGCACAGATACGCAGTATTTT; CDR3 protein: CASSAAGGTDTQYF
V gene: TRBV7-9; J gene: TRBJ2-1; D gene: .; clone size: many; CDR3 DNA: TGTGCCAGCAGCAGGGCCGAGGGGGGTCACAATGAGCAGTTCTTC; CDR3 protein: CASSRAEGGHNEQFF
V gene: TRBV28; J gene: TRBJ2-1; D gene: TRBD2; clone size: .; CDR3 DNA: TGTGCCAGCAGTACGGGACTAGCGGGGGTCCCAAGCTCCTACAATGAGCAGTTCTTC; CDR3 protein: CASSTGLAGVPSSYNEQFF
V gene: TRBV5-6; J gene: TRBJ2-7; D gene: TRBD1; clone size: .; CDR3 DNA: TGTGCCAGCAGCTTGAGCCCGGGACAGGGTCGTTACGAGCAGTACTTC; CDR3 protein: CASSLSPGQGRYEQYF
V gene: TRBV13; J gene: TRBJ2-2; D gene: .; clone size: .; CDR3 DNA: TGTGCCAGCAGCTTCGGGAAACTCACCGGGGAGCTGTTTTTT; CDR3 protein: CASSFGKLTGELFF
V gene: TRBV9; J gene: TRBJ2-7; D gene: .; clone size: many; CDR3 DNA: TGTGCCAGCAGCGACGAAACCTACGAGCAGTACTTC; CDR3 protein: CASSDETYEQYF
V gene: TRBV4-1; J gene: TRBJ2-1; D gene: .; clone size: .; CDR3 DNA: TGCGCCAGCAGCCAAGTCGAACTACCTAGCAATGAGCAGTTCTTC; CDR3 protein: CASSQVELPSNEQFF
V gene: TRBV6-4; J gene: TRBJ2-2; D gene: .; clone size: .; CDR3 DNA: TGTGCCAGCAGTGACCCTATACCCCCGGGACCATCCCTCACCGGGGAGCTGTTTTTT; CDR3 protein: CASSDPIPPGPSLTGELFF
V gene: TRBV4-1; J gene: TRBJ1-1; D gene: .; clone size: .; CDR3 DNA: TGCGCCAGCAGCCATGATGATTTAGGGACAGAAGCTTTCTTT; CDR3 protein: CASSHDDLGTEAFF
V gene: TRBV27; J gene: TRBJ2-1; D gene: .; clone size: .; CDR3 DNA: TGTGCCAGCAGGAACGGGGGTTCCCTCAATGAGCAGTTCTTC; CDR3 protein: CASRNGGSLNEQFF